These T cell receptor beta chains were read from a single sample in a study of T cell repertoires in cytomegalovirus infection. Their antigens are not known. From the reads, TCRdb called clonotypes with MiXCR, one entry per CDR3 protein. Of nearly 700,000 distinct CDR3 sequences listed, around 35% are singletons. The source was cultured PBMCs, collected from culture after CMV antigen stimulation. These receptor sequences come from a human donor in good health (CMV status not recorded). Some clones in this sample may be carry-over from other donors' samples. Both conserved end residues are part of each CDR3. D genes are given only for firm matches. Size tells how often a clone was seen (once, few, many) or the class of an expanded clone, and some rows leave it out.

cdr3_aa,cdr3_nt,j_call,d_call,clone_size,v_call
CASSQARWDTQYF,TGTGCCAGCAGCCAAGCCCGGTGGGATACGCAGTATTTT,TRBJ2-3,.,few,TRBV14
CASGPTGAAGTQYF,TGTGCCAGCGGTCCCACCGGGGCAGCGGGGACCCAGTACTTC,TRBJ2-5,.,.,TRBV12-3/TRBV12-4
CSTRLVETQYF,TGCAGCACCCGACTAGTGGAGACCCAGTACTTC,TRBJ2-5,.,once,TRBV29-1
CASSYSSLAGEEPYNEQFF,TGTGCCAGCAGTTACTCGAGTCTAGCGGGAGAGGAACCATACAATGAGCAGTTCTTC,TRBJ2-1,TRBD2,few,TRBV6-5
CASSYLGVAYEQYF,TGTGCCAGCAGTTACTTAGGCGTGGCCTACGAGCAGTACTTC,TRBJ2-7,.,few,TRBV6-6
CASRQTGVISSNNEQFF,TGCGCCAGCAGACAAACAGGGGTAATATCCTCTAACAATGAGCAGTTCTTC,TRBJ2-1,TRBD1,.,TRBV23-1
CASSLRDRGLYNEQFF,TGTGCCAGTAGTCTCCGGGACAGGGGGCTTTACAATGAGCAGTTCTTC,TRBJ2-1,TRBD1,.,TRBV19
CASSSPAGGHIQYF,TGTGCCAGCAGCTCCCCGGCAGGGGGGCACATTCAGTACTTC,TRBJ2-4,.,.,TRBV7-2
CASSINQGSDEQFF,TGTGCCAGCAGCATAAACCAGGGCTCGGATGAGCAGTTCTTC,TRBJ2-1,.,.,TRBV11-2
CASSLGDRSSQHF,TGTGCCAGCAGCTTAGGGGACCGGTCGTCCCAGCATTTT,TRBJ1-5,.,.,TRBV7-8
CASSEVGRSGANVLTF,TGTGCCAGCAGTGAAGTTGGGCGCTCTGGGGCCAACGTCCTGACTTTC,TRBJ2-6,.,.,TRBV2
CASGRTGSSGNTIYF,TGTGCCAGCGGAAGGACAGGCTCCTCTGGAAACACCATATATTTT,TRBJ1-3,TRBD1,once,TRBV28
CASSIKDGYTF,TGTGCCAGTAGTATCAAGGATGGCTACACCTTC,TRBJ1-2,.,few,TRBV19
CASKRTFSSYNEQFF,TGTGCCAGCAAACGGACTTTTAGCTCCTACAATGAGCAGTTCTTC,TRBJ2-1,.,.,TRBV12-3/TRBV12-4
CASSYAGLRQFF,TGTGCCAGCAGTTACGCGGGACTACGACAGTTCTTC,TRBJ2-1,TRBD2,few,TRBV6-2/TRBV6-3
CAISEGQAHTDTQYF,TGTGCCATCAGTGAGGGACAGGCGCACACAGATACGCAGTATTTT,TRBJ2-3,TRBD1,few,TRBV10-3
CASSSRDGAYEQYF,TGTGCCAGCAGCTCGCGGGACGGAGCCTACGAGCAGTACTTC,TRBJ2-7,.,few,TRBV7-9
CASSLVGLGLAGGRGNEQFF,TGTGCCAGCAGCTTAGTAGGATTGGGACTAGCGGGAGGCCGGGGCAATGAGCAGTTCTTC,TRBJ2-1,TRBD2,few,TRBV7-8
CASSYFHEQYF,TGTGCCAGCAGTTACTTCCACGAGCAGTACTTC,TRBJ2-7,.,.,TRBV6-5
CSASDIIQETQYF,TGCAGTGCTAGTGACATAATACAAGAGACCCAGTACTTC,TRBJ2-5,.,.,TRBV20-1
CASSLVGSEGDTQYF,TGTGCCAGCAGCTTAGTCGGTAGCGAAGGTGATACGCAGTATTTT,TRBJ2-3,.,many,TRBV7-2
CSALADSNQPQHF,TGCAGTGCTTTAGCGGATTCAAATCAGCCCCAGCATTTT,TRBJ1-5,.,once,TRBV20-1
CASSRSDVETQYF,TGTGCCAGCAGCAGGAGCGACGTGGAGACCCAGTACTTC,TRBJ2-5,.,many,TRBV7-2
CASSFRVGPTYEQYF,TGTGCCAGCAGCTTCAGGGTTGGTCCCACCTACGAGCAGTACTTC,TRBJ2-7,.,.,TRBV5-6
CASSHPSFRGTEAFF,TGCGCCAGCAGCCACCCATCATTTCGGGGCACTGAAGCTTTCTTT,TRBJ1-1,.,.,TRBV4-3
CASSYQRQSTEAFF,TGTGCCAGCAGTTACCAGCGACAGTCTACTGAAGCTTTCTTT,TRBJ1-1,.,once,TRBV6-6
CASSLGVQETQYF,TGTGCCAGCAGCTTGGGGGTCCAGGAGACCCAGTACTTC,TRBJ2-5,.,many,TRBV7-8
CASSQQGAGTEAFF,TGTGCCAGCAGCCAACAGGGGGCAGGGACTGAAGCTTTCTTT,TRBJ1-1,TRBD1,.,TRBV6-2/TRBV6-3
CASSPDWDEQFF,TGTGCCAGCAGCCCCGACTGGGATGAGCAGTTCTTC,TRBJ2-1,.,.,TRBV5-3
CASRPRGDYEQYF,TGTGCCAGCCGACCAAGGGGGGACTACGAGCAGTACTTC,TRBJ2-7,.,few,TRBV6-2/TRBV6-3
CASNRGSAITDTQYF,TGTGCCAGTAATAGGGGAAGCGCCATCACAGATACGCAGTATTTT,TRBJ2-3,.,few,TRBV19
CVSGWGLPSDTQYF,TGCGTATCCGGGTGGGGCCTCCCCTCAGATACGCAGTATTTT,TRBJ2-3,.,.,TRBV2
CASSPPGAEGYTF,TGTGCCAGCAGCCCCCCCGGGGCGGAAGGCTACACCTTC,TRBJ1-2,.,.,TRBV7-9
CASSQRGTDYGYTF,TGTGCCAGCAGCCAAAGGGGAACCGACTATGGCTACACCTTC,TRBJ1-2,.,.,TRBV4-2
CAISEGQGMDEQYF,TGTGCCATCAGCGAGGGACAGGGCATGGACGAGCAGTACTTC,TRBJ2-7,TRBD1,few,TRBV10-3
CASSEDRMVYEQYF,TGCGCCAGCAGCGAGGACAGGATGGTTTACGAGCAGTACTTC,TRBJ2-7,TRBD1,few,TRBV5-1
CASSLWGGSTNTEAFF,TGTGCCAGCAGCTTGTGGGGGGGGAGTACGAACACTGAAGCTTTCTTT,TRBJ1-1,.,.,TRBV5-6
CASSNRQGPSYEQYF,TGTGCCAGCAGCAATCGACAGGGGCCCTCCTACGAGCAGTACTTC,TRBJ2-7,TRBD1,.,TRBV7-6
CASSSQRDRRSYNEQFF,TGTGCCAGCAGCTCCCAAAGAGACCGACGCTCCTACAATGAGCAGTTCTTC,TRBJ2-1,.,.,TRBV7-9
CASSTRHGYTF,TGTGCCAGCAGTACGCGGCATGGCTACACCTTC,TRBJ1-2,.,.,TRBV2
CASSPSGLAGVEQYF,TGTGCCAGCTCACCCTCGGGGTTAGCGGGAGTTGAGCAGTACTTC,TRBJ2-7,TRBD2,.,TRBV18
CASSLFSQPQHF,TGTGCCAGCAGCTTATTTAGCCAGCCCCAGCATTTT,TRBJ1-5,.,few,TRBV5-6
CASSYSDPSTNEKLFF,TGTGCCAGCAGTTACAGTGATCCGTCAACTAATGAAAAACTGTTTTTT,TRBJ1-4,.,few,TRBV6-6
CASSEGRTGLGYTF,TGTGCCAGCAGTGAAGGCAGGACAGGGCTCGGCTACACCTTC,TRBJ1-2,TRBD1,few,TRBV2
CASSLVGGPNQPQHF,TGTGCCAGCAGCCTAGTAGGGGGGCCCAATCAGCCCCAGCATTTT,TRBJ1-5,.,many,TRBV7-2
CASGPRGTPTYEQYF,TGTGCTAGTGGTCCCAGGGGTACCCCTACCTACGAGCAGTACTTC,TRBJ2-7,.,few,TRBV12-5
CASRSYVRAQFF,TGTGCCAGCAGATCCTACGTTCGGGCGCAGTTCTTC,TRBJ2-1,.,.,TRBV12-3/TRBV12-4
CASSLVPGLASNEQFF,TGTGCCAGCAGCTTAGTCCCGGGACTAGCTTCAAATGAGCAGTTCTTC,TRBJ2-1,TRBD2,few,TRBV7-2